What follows are 23 T cell receptor beta chains derived from one specimen sequenced in a study of T cells of healthy individuals (dated 2018 in TCRdb). The library relied on 5' RACE. Sequencing took place on an Illumina MiSeq. TCRdb redid the processing of the public reads, applying fastp at Q25 and MiXCR, and retained in-frame beta chains. Rows are combined by CDR3 protein, so each entry shows the most common genes and DNA. The sample table shows 95,000 to 100,000 distinct CDR3 sequences, and roughly 15% are seen once. About 6% of the sample belongs to the ten largest clones. These receptors were obtained from a human donor in good health.

This clonotype came up a few times. The CDR3 nucleotides are TGCAGCGTTGGCCAGAACTATGGCTACACCTTC. It encodes CSVGQNYGYTF. This chain uses TRBV29-1 with TRBJ1-2, with D unclear. Trimming took 4 bases from V and 2 from J, leaving 5 bases between them. In germline, CDR1 is SQVTM, CDR2 ANQGSEA. The CDR3 extends over 11 amino acids.

This clonotype was seen a few times. J is TRBJ2-1 and V is TRBV9, with 8 bases matching TRBD2. V lost 2 bases, J lost 8 bases, and 3 bases stayed unmatched. CDR1 SGDLS and CDR2 YYNGEE come from the germline V gene. This CDR3 spans 13 amino acids. Here the CDR3 DNA reads TGTGCCAGCAGCGTTACTAGCGGTCATGAGCAGTTCTTC. Translation gives CASSVTSGHEQFF.

The J gene is TRBJ2-3, the V gene TRBV15, with 8 bases aligning to TRBD2. From germline, CDR1 is LNHNV and CDR2 YYDKDF (reference sequence). The CDR3 has 15 residues. With 4 bases clipped from V and 4 bases from J, the junction kept 7 bases outside the gene matches. The CDR3 protein is CATSTSGPRADTQYF. The CDR3 region has the DNA TGTGCCACCAGCACTAGCGGGCCCCGTGCAGATACGCAGTATTTT.

This chain uses TRBV7-2 with TRBJ1-2; D is uncertain. This CDR3 is built from 12 residues. The V and J ends lost 3 bases and 2 bases respectively, with 4 bases between them. Germline V gene sequence: CDR1 SGHTA, CDR2 FQGNSA. The CDR3 loop is CASSFQNYGYTF. In DNA form, the CDR3 reads TGTGCCAGCAGCTTTCAGAACTATGGCTACACCTTC.

This clonotype has just a few counts. This chain connects TRBV7-2 to TRBJ1-1; no reliable D call. This CDR3 is 13 amino acids long. Trimming cost V 2 bases and J 1 base, with 5 bases left between them. Germline CDR1 SGHTA, CDR2 FQGNSA. The CDR3 is CASSLKANTEAFF. CDR3 DNA sequence: TGTGCCAGCAGCTTAAAAGCGAACACTGAAGCTTTCTTT. Full variable domain (rest looked up from reference TRBV7-2 and TRBJ1-1): GAGVSQSPSNKVTEKGKDVELRCDPISGHTALYWYRQSLGQGLEFLIYFQGNSAPDKSGLPSDRFSAERTGGSVSTLTIQRTQQEDSAVYLCASSLKANTEAFFGQGTRLTVV.

The chain links TRBV7-9 to TRBJ2-4, with 8 nucleotides matching TRBD1. V shed 5 bases, J shed 5 bases, and the junction held 11 bases outside the gene matches. Germline-derived CDR1 and CDR2 are SEHNR and FQNEAQ (reference sequence). CDR3 length: 16 residues. CDR3 sequence (DNA): TGTGCCAGCAGCCTAATCCCTCCGACAGGGGAAAACATTCAGTACTTC. This translates into CASSLIPPTGENIQYF.

There are a few counts of this clonotype. The V gene is TRBV20-1, the J gene TRBJ1-1, with D perhaps matching TRBD1 (6 bases). Trimming took 6 bases from V and 2 from J, leaving 16 bases between them. This CDR3 has 14 amino acids. Germline values: CDR1 DFQATT, CDR2 SNEGSKA (reference sequence). CDR3 coding DNA: TGCAGTGCCCCTCAGACAGGCGCTAACACTGAAGCTTTCTTT. Translated: CSAPQTGANTEAFF.

This clonotype was counted ten times or more. CDR3 loop: CSARAERIYEQYF. The CDR3 DNA reads TGCAGTGCTAGAGCGGAGCGGATCTACGAGCAGTACTTC. The rearrangement links TRBV20-1 to TRBJ2-7, with D perhaps matching TRBD2 (5 bases). The V gene lost 1 base and the J gene lost 3 bases, with 10 bases spanning the gap. The germline gives CDR1 DFQATT, CDR2 SNEGSKA (reference sequence). The CDR3 spans 13 residues.

A few counts support this clonotype. The chain carries TRBV28 and TRBJ2-7; D is ambiguous. The germline V gene encodes CDR1 MDHEN and CDR2 SYDVKM. The CDR3 totals 15 residues. The V gene lost 5 bases and the J gene lost 1 base, with 15 bases spanning the gap. The CDR3 region is CASSRPRLRSYEQYF. Here the CDR3 DNA reads TGTGCCAGCAGTAGACCCAGGTTGAGGTCCTACGAGCAGTACTTC.

This clonotype has only a few counts. The V and J genes are TRBV9 and TRBJ1-5; a weak D match, TRBD1 (6 bases). V lost 2 bases, J lost 5 bases, and 14 bases lay in between. Looked up from germline, CDR1 is SGDLS and CDR2 is YYNGEE. There are 15 residues in the CDR3. CDR3 protein: CASSVGGRRDQPQHF. DNA for the CDR3: TGTGCCAGCAGCGTCGGGGGGCGAAGGGATCAGCCCCAGCATTTT.

The sample holds many counts of this clonotype. This sequence joins TRBV6-4 and TRBJ2-1; D may match TRBD1 or TRBD2 (5 bases each). From germline, CDR1 is MRHNA and CDR2 SNTAGT. The CDR3 extends over 14 amino acids. The V end was cut by 0 bases, the J end by 8 bases, with 11 bases between. CDR3 sequence: CASSDSAGRDEQFF. For the CDR3, the DNA is TGTGCCAGCAGTGACTCGGCAGGGCGGGATGAGCAGTTCTTC.

This clonotype turned up a few times. The gene calls are TRBV29-1 and TRBJ2-2; the D gene could be TRBD1 or TRBD2 (6 bases each). The germline gives CDR1 SQVTM, CDR2 ANQGSEA. The CDR3 has 16 amino acids. Trimming left V 6 bases short and J 4 bases short, with 21 bases between. The CDR3 reads CSVRSQGGGGTGELFF. CDR3 bases: TGCAGCGTCCGATCACAGGGAGGAGGGGGCACCGGGGAGCTGTTTTTT.

This clonotype was picked up a small number of times. The chain couples TRBV29-1 to TRBJ2-5, with D unresolved. The CDR3 is made up of 11 amino acids. Looked up from germline, CDR1 is SQVTM and CDR2 is ANQGSEA. Trimming left V 4 bases short and J 5 bases short, with 8 bases between. In DNA, the CDR3 is TGCAGCGTTGGAACAGACGAGACCCAGTACTTC. It encodes CSVGTDETQYF.

V and J are TRBV28 and TRBJ2-1; D may be TRBD1 or TRBD2 (6 bases each). The CDR3 is 16 amino acids. The V end was cut by 2 bases, the J end by 3 bases, with 14 bases between. CDR1 and CDR2 (germline): MDHEN, SYDVKM. The CDR3 loop is CASSLGSRGVYNEQFF. The CDR3 nucleotides are TGTGCCAGCAGTTTAGGATCTAGGGGGGTCTACAATGAGCAGTTCTTC.

This chain uses TRBV6-2 or TRBV6-3 with TRBJ2-5; a possible D gene is TRBD2 (5 bases). The V and J ends lost 6 bases and 5 bases respectively, with 10 bases between them. Germline CDR1 reads MNHEY; CDR2 reads SVGEGT. The CDR3 length is 12 residues. Here the CDR3 DNA reads TGTGCCAGCAGAGCGGTCCTTGAGACCCAGTACTTC. Encoded protein: CASRAVLETQYF.

This clonotype was counted ten times or more. The V and J genes are TRBV4-2 and TRBJ1-5; no clear D. Germline loops: CDR1 LGHNA, CDR2 YNFKEQ. Deletions cut 0 bases from V and 7 bases from J, with 16 bases between. The CDR3 consists of 16 residues. The CDR3 DNA reads TGTGCCAGCAGCCAAGATCTTCGCACAGATCGGCAGCCCCAGCATTTT. Translating it yields CASSQDLRTDRQPQHF.

This sequence joins TRBV2 and TRBJ1-6; D ambiguous. V lost 7 bases, J lost 5 bases, and 6 bases lay in between. CDR3 length equals 12 residues. The germline V gene encodes CDR1 SNHLY and CDR2 FYNNEI. The CDR3 spells CASNVNNSPLHF. DNA for the CDR3: TGTGCCAGCAACGTTAATAATTCACCCCTCCACTTT.

This clonotype was picked up a small number of times. The genes are TRBV11-1 and TRBJ1-1; possible D gene TRBD1, 5 bases. CDR1 is SGHAT and CDR2 is FQDESV in the germline V gene (reference sequence). CDR3 size: 11 residues. The germline V and J ends were trimmed by 4 bases and 9 bases, with 9 bases remaining between them. DNA of the CDR3: TGTGCCAGCAGCTCGCGACAGAAAGCTTTCTTT. This gives the protein CASSSRQKAFF.

In this sample, this clonotype turned up a few times. The rearrangement joins TRBV6-2 or TRBV6-3 to TRBJ2-7; the D call may be TRBD1 or TRBD2 (5 bases each). Trimming stripped 6 bases from V and 6 bases from J, with 15 bases between. The length of the CDR3 is 13 residues. Germline V lookup: CDR1 MNHEY, CDR2 SVGEGT. This CDR3 reads CASRLGTHGEQYF. Written as DNA, the CDR3 is TGTGCCAGCAGACTCGGGACCCACGGCGAGCAGTACTTC.

The chain couples TRBV19 to TRBJ2-1; D is perhaps TRBD1 (6 bases). Germline V lookup: CDR1 LNHDA, CDR2 SQIVND (reference sequence). This CDR3 is built from 13 residues. V was clipped by 4 bases and J by 6 bases, with 10 bases between them. CDR3 coding DNA: TGTGCCAGTAGTACAAACAGGGCCAATGAGCAGTTCTTC. Its translation is CASSTNRANEQFF.

This clonotype was observed a few times. This sequence joins TRBV27 and TRBJ2-7; D unclear. V was pared by 3 bases and J by 0 bases, with 6 bases between. The length of the CDR3 is 13 residues. Germline lookup yields CDR1 MNHEY and CDR2 SMNVEV (reference sequence). CDR3 in amino acids: CASSFTDSYEQYF. The CDR3 DNA is TGTGCCAGCAGTTTCACGGACTCCTACGAGCAGTACTTC.

There are a few counts of this clonotype. The J gene is TRBJ1-4, the V gene TRBV12-3 or TRBV12-4; 9 bases align to TRBD1. The trim removed 2 bases at V and 5 bases at J, leaving 3 bases unmatched. The CDR3 runs 15 residues. CDR3 DNA: TGTGCCAGCAGTTTAACCGGGACAGGGAATGAAAAACTGTTTTTT. Protein sequence: CASSLTGTGNEKLFF.

The CDR3 nucleotides read TGTGCCAGCACCCCCCCCCGAGCTCCTGAGACCCAGTACTTC. Amino acid sequence: CASTPPRAPETQYF. This chain uses TRBV12-3 or TRBV12-4 with TRBJ2-5; D not resolved. CDR3 length: 14 amino acids. V was clipped by 7 bases and J by 5 bases, with 17 bases between them.